The entry below gives a single T cell receptor beta chain sequence along with its context. The sample comes from a study of T cell responses to AZD1222 COVID-19 vaccine. With 4 bases clipped from V and 6 bases from J, the junction kept 11 bases outside the gene matches. Germline assignment: CDR1 MGHRA and CDR2 YSYEKL. The CDR3 loop spans 16 amino acids. This table comes from immunoSEQ multiplex PCR, and its TCRdb copy is limited to in-frame clones, with some not included. The sample includes about 130,000 clones, about 94% of them seen just once. The chain links TRBV4-1 to TRBJ2-1; 8 nucleotides align to TRBD1. The sample here was peripheral blood, taken on day 0 of AZD1222 vaccination. This receptor was taken from an adult in good health. CDR3 loop: CASSLQGARPRNEQFF. CDR3 coding DNA: TGCGCCAGCAGCCTTCAGGGGGCTAGGCCCCGCAATGAGCAGTTCTTC.